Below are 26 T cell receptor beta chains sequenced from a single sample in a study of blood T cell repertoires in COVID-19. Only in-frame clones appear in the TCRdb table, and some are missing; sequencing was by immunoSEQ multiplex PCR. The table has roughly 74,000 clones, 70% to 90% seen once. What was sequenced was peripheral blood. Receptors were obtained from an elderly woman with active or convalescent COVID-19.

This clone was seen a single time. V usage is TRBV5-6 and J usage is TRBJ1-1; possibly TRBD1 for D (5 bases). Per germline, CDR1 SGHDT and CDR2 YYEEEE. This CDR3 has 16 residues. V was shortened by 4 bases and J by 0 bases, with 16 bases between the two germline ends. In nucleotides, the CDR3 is TGTGCCAGCAGCGGGGGGTGGCCCCTTATGAACACTGAAGCTTTCTTT. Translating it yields CASSGGWPLMNTEAFF. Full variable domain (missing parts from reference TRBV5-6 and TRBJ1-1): DAGVTQSPTHLIKTRGQQVTLRCSPKSGHDTVSWYQQALGQGPQFIFQYYEEEERQRGNFPDRFSGHQFPNYSSELNVNALLLGDSALYLCASSGGWPLMNTEAFFGQGTRLTVV.

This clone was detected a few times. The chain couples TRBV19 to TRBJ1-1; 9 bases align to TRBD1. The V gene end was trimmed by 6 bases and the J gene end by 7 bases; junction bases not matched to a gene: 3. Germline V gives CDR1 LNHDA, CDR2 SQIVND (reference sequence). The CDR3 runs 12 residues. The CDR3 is CASRGDRDEAFF. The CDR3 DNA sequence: TGTGCCAGTAGGGGGGACAGGGATGAAGCTTTCTTT. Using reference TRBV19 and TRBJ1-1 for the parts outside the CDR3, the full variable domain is DGGITQSPKYLFRKEGQNVTLSCEQNLNHDAMYWYRQDPGQGLRLIYYSQIVNDFQKGDIAEGYSVSREKKESFPLTVTSAQKNPTAFYLCASRGDRDEAFFGQGTRLTVV.

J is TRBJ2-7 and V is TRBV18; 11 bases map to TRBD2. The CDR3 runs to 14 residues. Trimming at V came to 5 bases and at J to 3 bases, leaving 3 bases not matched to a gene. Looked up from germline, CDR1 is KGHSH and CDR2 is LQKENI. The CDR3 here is CASSVTSGSYEQYF. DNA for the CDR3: TGTGCCAGCTCAGTAACTAGCGGGAGCTACGAGCAGTACTTC.

Here the CDR3 reads CASSTRTGMSNQPQHF. CDR3 bases: TGTGCCAGTAGTACTCGGACAGGGATGAGCAATCAGCCCCAGCATTTT. The rearrangement uses TRBV19 and TRBJ1-5; 8 positions match TRBD1. Germline loops: CDR1 LNHDA, CDR2 SQIVND (reference sequence). The ends lost 4 bases at V and 1 base at J; junction bases unmatched: 6. This CDR3 is built from 16 residues. The full variable domain, its missing parts supplied by reference TRBV19 and TRBJ1-5, is DGGITQSPKYLFRKEGQNVTLSCEQNLNHDAMYWYRQDPGQGLRLIYYSQIVNDFQKGDIAEGYSVSREKKESFPLTVTSAQKNPTAFYLCASSTRTGMSNQPQHFGDGTRLSIL.

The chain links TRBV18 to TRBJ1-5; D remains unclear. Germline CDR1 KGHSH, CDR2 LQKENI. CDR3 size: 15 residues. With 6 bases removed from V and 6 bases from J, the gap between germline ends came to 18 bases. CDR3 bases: TGTGCCAGCTCGCTGGGCCGGCTGGGTGGTCAGCCCCAGCATTTT. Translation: CASSLGRLGGQPQHF.

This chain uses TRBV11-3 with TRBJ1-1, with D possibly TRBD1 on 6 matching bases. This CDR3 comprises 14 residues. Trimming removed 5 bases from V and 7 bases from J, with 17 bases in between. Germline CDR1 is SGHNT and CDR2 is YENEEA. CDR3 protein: CASSRIGPGDEAFF. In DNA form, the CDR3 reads TGTGCCAGCAGCCGGATAGGACCAGGGGATGAAGCTTTCTTT.

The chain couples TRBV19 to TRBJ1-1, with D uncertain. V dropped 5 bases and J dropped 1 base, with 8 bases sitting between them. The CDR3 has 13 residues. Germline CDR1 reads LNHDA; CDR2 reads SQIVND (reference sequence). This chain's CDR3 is CASSPRQNTEAFF. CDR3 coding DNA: TGTGCCAGTAGTCCTCGACAGAACACTGAAGCTTTCTTT.

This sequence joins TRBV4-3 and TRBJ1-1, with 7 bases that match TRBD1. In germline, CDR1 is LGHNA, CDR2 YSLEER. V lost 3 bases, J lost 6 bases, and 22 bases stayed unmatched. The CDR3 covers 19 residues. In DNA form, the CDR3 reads TGCGCCAGCAGCCACGTCCTCTCCCCCCGGGGACAGCCCAAACCTGAAGCTTTCTTT. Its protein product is CASSHVLSPRGQPKPEAFF.

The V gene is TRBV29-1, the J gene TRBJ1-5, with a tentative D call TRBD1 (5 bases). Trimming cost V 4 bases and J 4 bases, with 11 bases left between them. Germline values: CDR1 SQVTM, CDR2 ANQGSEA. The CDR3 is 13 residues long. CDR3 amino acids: CSVVTAANQPQHF. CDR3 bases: TGCAGCGTTGTGACAGCAGCTAATCAGCCCCAGCATTTT. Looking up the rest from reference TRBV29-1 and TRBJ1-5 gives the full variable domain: SAVISQKPSRDICQRGTSLTIQCQVDSQVTMMFWYRQQPGQSLTLIATANQGSEATYESGFVIDKFPISRPNLTFSTLTVSNMSPEDSSIYLCSVVTAANQPQHFGDGTRLSIL.

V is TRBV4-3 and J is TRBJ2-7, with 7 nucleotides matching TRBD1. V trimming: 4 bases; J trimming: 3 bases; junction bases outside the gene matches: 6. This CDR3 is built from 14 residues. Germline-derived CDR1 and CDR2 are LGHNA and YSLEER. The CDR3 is CASSLRTGDYEQYF. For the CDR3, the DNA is TGCGCCAGCAGCCTTCGGACAGGTGACTACGAGCAGTACTTC.

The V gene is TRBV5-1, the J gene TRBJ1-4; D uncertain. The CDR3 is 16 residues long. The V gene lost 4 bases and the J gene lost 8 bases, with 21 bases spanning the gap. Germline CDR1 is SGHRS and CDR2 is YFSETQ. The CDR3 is CASSQEPTVGGEKLFF. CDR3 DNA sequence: TGCGCCAGCAGCCAAGAGCCCACGGTTGGAGGGGAAAAACTGTTTTTT.

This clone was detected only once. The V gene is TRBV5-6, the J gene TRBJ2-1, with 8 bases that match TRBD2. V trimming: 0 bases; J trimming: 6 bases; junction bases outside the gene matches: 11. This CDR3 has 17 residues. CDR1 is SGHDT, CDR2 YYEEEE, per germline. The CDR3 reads CASSLEVTGLGLNEQFF. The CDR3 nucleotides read TGTGCCAGCAGCTTGGAGGTTACGGGACTAGGACTCAATGAGCAGTTCTTC.

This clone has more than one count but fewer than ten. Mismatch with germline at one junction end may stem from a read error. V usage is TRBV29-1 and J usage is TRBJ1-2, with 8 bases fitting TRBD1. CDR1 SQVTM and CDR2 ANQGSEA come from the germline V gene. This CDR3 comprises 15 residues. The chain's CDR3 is CSAITGTGSNYGYTF. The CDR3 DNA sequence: TGCAGCGCGATTACCGGGACAGGTAGTAACTACGGCTACACCTTC.

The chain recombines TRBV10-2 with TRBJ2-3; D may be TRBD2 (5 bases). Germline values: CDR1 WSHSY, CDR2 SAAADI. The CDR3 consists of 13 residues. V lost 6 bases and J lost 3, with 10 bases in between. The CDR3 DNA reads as TGCGCCAGCAGGACCCCGGGGACAGATACGCAGTATTTT. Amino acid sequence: CASRTPGTDTQYF.

DNA of the CDR3: TGTGCCAGCAGCCATACTAGCGGGAGGGTAGGCGCAGATACGCAGTATTTT. Its translation is CASSHTSGRVGADTQYF. The chain employs TRBV3-1 (or the pseudogene TRBV3-2) and TRBJ2-3, with 13 positions matching TRBD2. This CDR3 spans 17 amino acids. The germline CDR1 and CDR2 sequences are LGHDT and YNNKEL (reference sequence). V was pared by 3 bases and J by 4 bases, with 7 bases of the junction left unmatched.

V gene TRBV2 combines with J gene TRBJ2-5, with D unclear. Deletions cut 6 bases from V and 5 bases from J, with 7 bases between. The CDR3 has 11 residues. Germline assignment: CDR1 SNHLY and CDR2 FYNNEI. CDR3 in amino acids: CASRLEETQYF. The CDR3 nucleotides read TGTGCCAGCAGGTTAGAGGAGACCCAGTACTTC. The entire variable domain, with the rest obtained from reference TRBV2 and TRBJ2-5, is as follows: EPEVTQTPSHQVTQMGQEVILRCVPISNHLYFYWYRQILGQKVEFLVSFYNNEISEKSEIFDDQFSVERPDGSNFTLKIRSTKLEDSAMYFCASRLEETQYFGPGTRLLVL.

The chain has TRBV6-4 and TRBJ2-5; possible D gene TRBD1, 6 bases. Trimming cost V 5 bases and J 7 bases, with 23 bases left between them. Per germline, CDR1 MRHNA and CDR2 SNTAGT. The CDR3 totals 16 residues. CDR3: CASSRGRAALNRTQYF. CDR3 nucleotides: TGTGCCAGCAGTAGGGGGAGAGCCGCCCTTAACAGGACCCAGTACTTC.

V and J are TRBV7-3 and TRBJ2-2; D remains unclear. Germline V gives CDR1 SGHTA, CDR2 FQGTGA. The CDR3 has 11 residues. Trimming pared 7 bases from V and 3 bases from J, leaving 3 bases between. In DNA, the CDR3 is TGTGCCAGCACCGACACCGGGGAGCTGTTTTTT. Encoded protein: CASTDTGELFF.

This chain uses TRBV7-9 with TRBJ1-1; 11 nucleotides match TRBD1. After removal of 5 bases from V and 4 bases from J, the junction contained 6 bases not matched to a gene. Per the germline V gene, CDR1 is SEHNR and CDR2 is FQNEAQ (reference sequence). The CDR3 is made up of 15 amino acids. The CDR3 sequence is CASSLRTGGITEAFF. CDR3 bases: TGTGCCAGCAGCCTGAGGACAGGGGGCATCACTGAAGCTTTCTTT. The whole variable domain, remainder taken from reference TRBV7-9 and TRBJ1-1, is DTGVSQNPRHKITKRGQNVTFRCDPISEHNRLYWYRQTLGQGPEFLTYFQNEAQLEKSRLLSDRFSAERPKGSFSTLEIQRTEQGDSAMYLCASSLRTGGITEAFFGQGTRLTVV.

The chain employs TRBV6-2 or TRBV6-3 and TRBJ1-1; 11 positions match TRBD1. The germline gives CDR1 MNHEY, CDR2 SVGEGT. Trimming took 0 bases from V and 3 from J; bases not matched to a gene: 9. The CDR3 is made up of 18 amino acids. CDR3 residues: CASSYSGWGTGGYTEAFF. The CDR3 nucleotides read TGTGCCAGCAGTTACTCGGGTTGGGGGACAGGGGGATACACTGAAGCTTTCTTT.

CDR3 DNA sequence: TGTGCCAGCAGCTTAGTAGGACAGGGGGTTGAAGCTTTCTTT. Amino acids: CASSLVGQGVEAFF. The V gene is TRBV11-2, the J gene TRBJ1-1, with 10 positions matching TRBD1. Per germline, CDR1 SGHAT and CDR2 FQNNGV. This CDR3 comprises 14 residues. Losses at the gene ends were 1 base for V and 7 bases for J; bases not matched to a gene: 3.

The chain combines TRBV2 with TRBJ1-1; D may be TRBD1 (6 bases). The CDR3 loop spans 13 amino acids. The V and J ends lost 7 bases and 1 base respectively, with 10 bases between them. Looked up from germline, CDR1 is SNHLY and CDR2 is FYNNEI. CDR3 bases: TGTGCCAGCACCGTGGACAGGAACACTGAAGCTTTCTTT. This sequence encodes CASTVDRNTEAFF.

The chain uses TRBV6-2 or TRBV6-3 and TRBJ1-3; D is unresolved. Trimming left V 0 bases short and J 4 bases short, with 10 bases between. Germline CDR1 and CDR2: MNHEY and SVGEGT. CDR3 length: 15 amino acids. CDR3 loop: CASSYSNSQGNTIYF. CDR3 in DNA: TGTGCCAGCAGTTACTCGAACAGCCAAGGAAACACCATATATTTT.

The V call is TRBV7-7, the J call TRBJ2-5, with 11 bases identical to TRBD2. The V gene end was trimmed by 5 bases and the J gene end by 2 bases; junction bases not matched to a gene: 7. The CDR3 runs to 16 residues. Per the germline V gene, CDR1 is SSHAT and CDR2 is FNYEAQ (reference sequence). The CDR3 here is CASSLMPSGGQETQYF. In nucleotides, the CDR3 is TGTGCCAGCAGCCTGATGCCTAGCGGGGGGCAAGAGACCCAGTACTTC.

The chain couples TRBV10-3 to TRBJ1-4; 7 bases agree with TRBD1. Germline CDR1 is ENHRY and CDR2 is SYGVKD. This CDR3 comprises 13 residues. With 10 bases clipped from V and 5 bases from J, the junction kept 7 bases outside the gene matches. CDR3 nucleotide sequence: TGTGCCACCGCAGACAGGGCCAATGAAAAACTGTTTTTT. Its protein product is CATADRANEKLFF.

The CDR3 DNA sequence: TGTGCTAGTGGTTTGGACCTTTTACTAACCTCTGGAAACACCATATATTTT. Residues: CASGLDLLLTSGNTIYF. The V gene is TRBV12-5, the J gene TRBJ1-3, with unresolved D. Between the trimmed V and J ends, which lost 1 base and 0 bases, there was a span of 13 bases. CDR3 size: 17 residues. CDR1 is LGHNT and CDR2 is FRNRAP in the germline V gene. Combining the CDR3 with reference TRBV12-5 and TRBJ1-3 gives the whole variable domain DARVTQTPRHKVTEMGQEVTMRCQPILGHNTVFWYRQTMMQGLELLAYFRNRAPLDDSGMPKDRFSAEMPDATLATLKIQPSEPRDSAVYFCASGLDLLLTSGNTIYFGEGSWLTVV.